Shown below are 9 T cell receptor beta chains from a single sample sequenced in a study of breast tumors, draining lymph nodes, adjacent tissues. TCRdb re-called the multiplex PCR reads with MiXCR, one entry per CDR3 protein. This table holds around 290,000 distinct CDR3 sequences, 30% found once. Axillary draining lymph nodes of breast cancer patients supplied the node samples. Sequencing was done on a sample of axillary lymph node tissue. The source is a female donor with breast cancer. Some clones in this sample may be carry-over from other donors' samples.

Remarks on this clonotype: Since a much larger clone is just one base distant, this may be a read error. The chain employs TRBV20-1 and TRBJ1-2, with D possibly TRBD1 on 5 matching bases. CDR3 length equals 15 residues. Trimming took off 2 bases at V and 6 bases at J, with 19 bases between the two ends. Germline V gene sequence: CDR1 DFQATT, CDR2 SNEGSKA (reference sequence). DNA of the CDR3: TGCAGTGCTAGACAGACGAACAAGGGGCCTAATGGCTACACCTTC. Translated: CSARQTNKGPNGYTF.

The rearrangement links TRBV25-1 to TRBJ2-7; D is uncertain. The length of the CDR3 is 12 residues. Trimming cost V 3 bases and J 12 bases, with 15 bases left between them. CDR1 MGHDK and CDR2 SYGVNS come from the germline V gene. The CDR3 DNA reads TGTGCCAGCAGTGACCGAGCCTACGGGCGGTACTTC. Encoded protein: CASSDRAYGRYF.

This clonotype showed up many times. The genes are TRBV4-1 and TRBJ2-1, with D perhaps matching TRBD1 (6 bases). The V gene lost 8 bases and the J gene lost 4 bases, with 15 bases spanning the gap. CDR3 length: 14 residues. Germline V gives CDR1 MGHRA, CDR2 YSYEKL. CDR3 bases: TGCGCCAGCCAGTTGCCGGACAGTTACAATGAGCAGTTCTTC. Amino acid sequence: CASQLPDSYNEQFF.

The chain has TRBV20-1 and TRBJ1-5, with D tentatively TRBD1 (5 bases). The V end was cut by 0 bases, the J end by 5 bases, with 5 bases between. The CDR3 consists of 12 residues. Germline values: CDR1 DFQATT, CDR2 SNEGSKA (reference sequence). CDR3 region: CSAREGDQPQHF. The CDR3 DNA follows: TGCAGTGCTAGAGAGGGGGATCAGCCCCAGCATTTT.

About this clonotype: This could be a read error, since a much larger clone is one nucleotide away. The genes are TRBV12-3 or TRBV12-4 and TRBJ2-1; D ambiguous. The CDR3 is 15 amino acids. The V gene lost 3 bases and the J gene lost 7 bases, with 16 bases spanning the gap. CDR3 residues: CASSFTWIESNEQFF. In DNA, the CDR3 is TGTGCCAGCAGTTTCACCTGGATTGAATCTAATGAGCAGTTCTTC.

J is TRBJ2-1 and V is TRBV5-4; D might be TRBD1 (6 bases). V lost 4 bases to trimming and J lost 2 bases, with 10 bases between them. CDR1 is SGHNT, CDR2 YYREEE, per germline (reference sequence). The CDR3 spans 14 residues. The CDR3 spells CASSPRQAYNEQFF. The DNA of the CDR3 is TGTGCCAGCAGCCCCCGACAGGCCTACAATGAGCAGTTCTTC.

This chain uses TRBV9 with TRBJ1-1; TRBD1 matches 10 bases. Trimming at V came to 3 bases and at J to 1 base, leaving 3 bases not matched to a gene. The CDR3 consists of 15 residues. CDR1 and CDR2 (germline): SGDLS, YYNGEE. CDR3 amino acids: CASSEGTGANTEAFF. DNA for the CDR3: TGTGCCAGCAGCGAGGGGACAGGGGCGAACACTGAAGCTTTCTTT.

Details on this clonotype: One junction end does not reproduce the germline sequence, and a read error may be involved. V and J are TRBV6-7 and TRBJ2-1, with D possibly matching TRBD2 (6 bases). TRBV6-7 belongs to the ORF category, with a function that is uncertain. The CDR3 is 16 residues long. DNA of the CDR3: TGTGCCAGCAGTTACTGGCGGGACGGCTCCTACAATGGGCAGTTCTTC. Translated, it gives CASSYWRDGSYNGQFF.

The chain has TRBV6-6 and TRBJ2-7; the match to TRBD2 covers 14 bases. The ends lost 5 bases at V and 3 bases at J; junction bases unmatched: 6. Germline V CDR1 and CDR2: MNHNY, SVGAGI (reference sequence). The CDR3 length is 16 residues. The CDR3 region has the DNA TGTGCCAGCAGTCACCTGGGGACTAGCGGGGGCTACGAGCAGTACTTC. Translation: CASSHLGTSGGYEQYF.